This TCR beta chain comes out of a study of blood T cell repertoires in COVID-19 (dated by TCRdb to the early 2020s). For the wider study: Samples covering the acute and convalescent phases of COVID-19 were provided by collaborators in the United States, Italy and Spain. The repertoires were released in a freely available public database meant as a resource for research on the immune response to SARS-CoV-2. Sample metadata almost always included a de-identified subject ID, COVID-19 status, age in years and sex. Where HLA class I and class II types were available, the types were taken from metadata supplied by the sample provider, not from assay-based typing. The samples were drawn from the first 160 participants of the ongoing ImmuneRACE study and from 1,254 subjects provided by 6 global collaborators. Deeply sampled blood TCRbeta repertoires from subjects exposed to, actively infected with, or recovered from COVID-19 were included in the dataset. The material from the prospective study consisted of cDNA or gDNA derived from T cells, B-cell-depleted T cells, or PBMCs. The investigation overall reported the following: The quantity of clinical and demographic metadata differed by source and by participant and was supplied without curation.

The collaborating institutions used their own protocols to collect whole blood in K2EDTA tubes. For TCRbeta analysis, collaborator samples were shipped as frozen whole blood, as isolated PBMCs, or as DNA extracted from either sample type. Taken from the germline V gene, the CDR1 and CDR2 loops are SGHTA and FQGNSA. Measured from the cysteine to the phenylalanine, the CDR3 is 14 residues long. This entry keeps only the CDR3 DNA: 42 bases, framed from base 1. Trimming costs V 5 bases and J 4 bases, and their ends lie 11 bases apart. The immunoSEQ Assay, a bias-controlled multiplex PCR, was used to amplify TCRbeta CDR3 regions from genomic DNA. The original pipeline was this. The number of nucleated cells in each sample was estimated by amplification of reference gene primers within the assay. To quantify the absolute abundance of each unique TCRbeta CDR3 rearrangement, sequence reads were collapsed and filtered. Productive Simpson clonality was computed per sample as the square root of Simpson's diversity index over productive rearrangements. TCRdb's version of the immuneACCESS table is confined to in-frame rearrangements and falls short of the full clone set. An unresolved V gene accounts for under half of the shortfall where checked; the remainder is of unknown origin. V, J and clone size are taken as reported in that table, and D and trimming were inferred from the DNA itself. The sample has under 300,000 clones on record, roughly 84% of them singletons. The top ten hold roughly 4% of the sample.

With regard to this clone: Its antigen is not yet known. Base qualities were left out, and no much larger clone turns up one base away.

The receptor was isolated from a woman aged 40 to 50 with active or convalescent COVID-19. Sequencing was done on a sample of peripheral blood. The rearrangement joined TRBV7-2 to TRBJ1-4; the D region possibly corresponds to TRBD1 (5 bases align). The CDR3 amino acid sequence is: CASSRRVGNEKLFF. The sequence in DNA is TGTGCCAGCAGCCGCAGGGTTGGTAATGAAAAACTGTTTTTT.